This T cell receptor (beta chain) was found in a study of blood T cell repertoires in COVID-19. In the original processing: By means of reference gene primer amplification, nucleated cell counts were estimated. Sequencing was performed with immunoSEQ multiplex PCR; in TCRdb, only in-frame clones are kept and a portion is missing. That table furnishes V, J and clone size, whereas the DNA furnished D and trimming. Among over 90,000 clones listed, approximately 81% were seen once. Germline values: CDR1 SGHDT, CDR2 YYEEEE. The CDR3 has 12 residues. Trimming removed 4 bases from V and 4 bases from J, with 7 bases in between.

Sequenced material: peripheral blood. The chain joins TRBV5-6 to TRBJ2-3, with unresolved D. This receptor was taken from a man at least 80 years old with active or convalescent COVID-19. CDR3 sequence: CASSAQADTQYF. Written as DNA, the CDR3 is TGTGCCAGCAGCGCACAAGCAGATACGCAGTATTTT.